The TCR beta chain described here comes from a study of T cells in Graves' hyperthyroidism and ophthalmopathy (dated by TCRdb to about 2019). Study-wide context: To identify TCR V-J signatures that set the groups apart, the researchers used a discovery cohort of more than 95 patients, made up of 40 to 45 with Graves' ophthalmopathy and some 55 with stable Graves' hyperthyroidism. Following sampling, methimazole starting at 30 mg daily was given to hyperthyroidism patients, and high-dose intravenous methylprednisolone was given to ophthalmopathy patients. Whether ophthalmopathy could be predicted prospectively was tested in an independent validation cohort made up of 18 to 20 hyperthyroidism patients plus 17 patients who later progressed to ophthalmopathy. For training and testing, the 95 to 100 patients in the discovery cohort were randomly divided in a 7:3 ratio. In several Graves' hyperthyroidism patients, the study also compared T-cell repertoires from thyroid tissue with T-cell repertoires from blood. TCR Vbeta CDR3 sequencing of approximately 140 peripheral blood samples (about 45 ophthalmopathy, some 75 hyperthyroidism and some 17 progressor patients) is reported in the paper. General study outcomes and caveats: A 13 V-J signature model separated ophthalmopathy from stable hyperthyroidism, with 87.88% sensitivity and 81.08% specificity in cross-validation and 80%/75% in testing. Most expanded thyroid clonotypes (frequency above 0.001) were also detected in blood, a finding suggesting that blood repertoires may reflect thyroid immune responses. In validation, the model predicted progression to ophthalmopathy with approximately 70% sensitivity and 72% to 85% specificity, a median of around 6.6 months before onset. No statistical method was used to set the sample size in advance, and investigators knew the group allocation.

The TCR beta CDR3 regions were amplified from the RNA transcripts. For the first round of RT-PCR on the TCR CDR3, the HTBI primer set was used together with the Qiagen OneStep RT-PCR kit. A second multiplex PCR round built the libraries, followed by size selection and purification. Paired-end sequencing of the libraries was performed with 100 bp reads on an Illumina HiSeq2000. Concerning the study's data processing: Raw data were processed with SOAPnuke, discarding reads with adapters, uncalled bases, mean Phred below 15, or no exact constant-primer or identifier match. High-quality paired reads were merged using COPE v1.2.5, and each unique nucleotide sequence was defined as a clonotype. Clonotypes were aligned to IMGT TRBV, TRBD and TRBJ reference segments using MiTCR v1.1. The analysis was restricted to V-J combinations with a frequency above 0.0001, which together covered roughly 99% of the repertoires. The TCS score was defined as F50 (clonal expansion) divided by E x V (chaos), with BLOSUM62-based TCRdist calculated between CDR3 peptides within each V-J. Welch's t-statistics and random forest reduced roughly 530 V-J features to fewer than 15, which were used in a naive Bayes classifier (R e1071). The similarity between thyroid and blood repertoires was quantified using the Morisita-Horn index. Clones were called with MiXCR by TCRdb after fastp trimmed the public reads at Q25, and only in-frame beta chains were retained. Rows are unified per CDR3 protein, each entry keeping the most common DNA and genes. Clone size and V and J calls follow TCRdb, not the original study. Within this sample are 480,000 or so distinct CDR3 sequences, with around 43% of them counted one time only. The ten most abundant clones make up 44% of the sample.

Note on this clonotype: Its cognate antigen has yet to be identified. Its ends do not fully match the called genes, so a read error is possible.

Exclusion was applied to patients with uncontrolled infections, other autoimmune diseases, pregnancy or lactation. Diagnoses were based on clinical symptoms, serum thyroxine and TRAb, thyroid ultrasound and orbital computed tomography. Trizol reagent was used to extract total RNA, and RNA quality was then checked on an Agilent 2100 Bioanalyzer. The CDR3 goes from the cysteine to the phenylalanine over 15 residues. Just the 45-base CDR3 DNA is kept, in frame starting at base 1. Per the germline V gene, MNHEY is the CDR1 and SVGAGI is the CDR2. Sample: peripheral blood or thyroid tissue (not recorded which). The chain uses TRBV6-5 and TRBJ2-2; 8 junctional bases match TRBD1. This clonotype was obtained from an adult woman with Graves' disease, either hyperthyroidism or ophthalmopathy (not recorded which). The nucleotides read TGTGGCAGCGGCAGGACAGGGACGAACACCGGGGAGCTGTTTTTT. Translation gives CGSGRTGTNTGELFF.